Listed below are T cell receptor beta chains from one sample, sequenced in a study of long-term antiretroviral therapy in people with HIV. TCRdb's copy holds only in-frame clones and misses some; the assay was immunoSEQ multiplex PCR. The data show tens of thousands of clones, roughly nine tenths seen once. The starting material was unsorted PBMCs, obtained 0.1 years before starting antiretroviral therapy. The receptor set was obtained from a woman aged 50 to 60 with HIV. CDR3s include the opening cysteine and the closing phenylalanine or tryptophan. The D gene is left open where the match is weak. Expanded clones get a size class; other rows say once, few or many, or leave the size out.

TRBJ1-3	TRBV2	NA	TRBD1	CASTLRGLTGNTIYF	TGTGCCAGCACCCTCAGGGGGCTAACTGGAAACACCATATATTTT
TRBJ1-2	TRBV29-1	NA	NA	CSVEGREGYTF	TGCAGCGTTGAGGGACGCGAAGGCTACACCTTC
TRBJ2-7	TRBV4-2	NA	NA	CASSLGRAYEQYF	TGTGCCAGCAGCCTCGGACGAGCCTACGAGCAGTACTTC
TRBJ1-6	TRBV19	NA	TRBD1	CASSAATGVNSPLHF	TGTGCCAGTAGTGCGGCGACAGGGGTTAATTCACCCCTCCACTTT
TRBJ2-1	TRBV7-9	NA	TRBD2	CASSLGGGAYNEQFF	TGTGCCAGCAGCTTAGGCGGGGGGGCATACAATGAGCAGTTCTTC
TRBJ1-1	TRBV5-4	once	NA	CASSLDKWTEAFF	TGTGCCAGCAGCTTGGACAAATGGACTGAAGCTTTCTTT
TRBJ2-2	TRBV7-3	NA	NA	CASSLTGGINTGELFF	TGTGCCAGCAGCTTAACGGGGGGAATAAACACCGGGGAGCTGTTTTTT
TRBJ1-5	TRBV6-5	NA	NA	CASSATYRVEQPQHF	TGTGCCAGCAGTGCAACTTACAGGGTCGAACAGCCCCAGCATTTT
TRBJ2-7	TRBV7-9	once	TRBD1	CALETGGVYEQYF	TGTGCGCTTGAGACAGGGGGTGTCTACGAGCAGTACTTC
TRBJ2-3	TRBV14	NA	NA	CASSQATPGSGGPGTDTQYF	TGTGCCAGCAGCCAAGCTACACCCGGTAGTGGGGGGCCTGGCACAGATACGCAGTATTTT
TRBJ2-7	TRBV29-1	NA	NA	CSVEGTYEQYF	TGCAGCGTTGAAGGGACCTACGAGCAGTACTTC
TRBJ2-7	TRBV11-2	NA	TRBD1	CASSLGGPGQAYEQYF	TGTGCCAGCAGCTTAGGGGGACCGGGACAGGCCTACGAGCAGTACTTC
TRBJ2-3	TRBV18	NA	NA	CASSQEGDTQYF	TGTGCCAGCTCACAGGAGGGGGATACGCAGTATTTT
TRBJ2-3	TRBV5-6	NA	TRBD2	CASSRKTSAIITDTQYF	TGTGCCAGCAGCCGAAAAACTAGCGCGATAATCACAGATACGCAGTATTTT
TRBJ1-2	TRBV9	NA	TRBD1	CASSINNHTGGAWGYTF	TGTGCCAGCAGCATAAACAATCATACAGGGGGCGCTTGGGGCTACACCTTC
TRBJ2-7	TRBV6-6	NA	TRBD1	CASSSQGYEQYF	TGTGCCAGCAGTTCACAGGGGTACGAGCAGTACTTC
TRBJ1-6	TRBV18	few	NA	CASSPGEDSPLHF	TGTGCCAGCTCACCGGGGGAGGATTCACCCCTCCACTTT
TRBJ2-7	TRBV5-1	few	NA	CASSLESGTYEQYF	TGCGCCAGCAGCTTGGAATCAGGTACCTACGAGCAGTACTTC
TRBJ2-5	TRBV11-1	NA	NA	CASSQVGRTKGETQYF	TGTGCCAGCAGCCAGGTCGGGCGGACGAAGGGGGAGACCCAGTACTTC
TRBJ2-1	TRBV15	NA	TRBD2	CATSRGLAGRYNEQFF	TGTGCCACCAGCAGAGGACTAGCGGGGCGGTACAATGAGCAGTTCTTC
TRBJ1-2	TRBV5-6	NA	NA	CASSLETGGTPGSYGYTF	TGTGCCAGCAGCTTGGAAACTGGAGGAACCCCAGGGAGCTATGGCTACACCTTC
TRBJ2-5	TRBV5-1	NA	TRBD1	CASSLGAGGWETQYF	TGCGCCAGCAGCTTGGGGGCAGGGGGCTGGGAGACCCAGTACTTC
TRBJ2-7	TRBV4-1	NA	NA	CASSQELSDTRSYEQYF	TGCGCCAGCAGCCAAGAGCTGTCTGACACCCGCTCCTACGAGCAGTACTTC
TRBJ1-2	TRBV4-1	NA	NA	CASSQDPYGYTF	TGCGCCAGCAGCCAAGACCCTTATGGCTACACCTTC
TRBJ2-2	TRBV5-1	NA	NA	CASSPNGVDTGELFF	TGCGCCAGCAGCCCGAACGGGGTCGACACCGGGGAGCTGTTTTTT
TRBJ1-1	TRBV7-9	NA	NA	CASSSIANTEAFF	TGTGCCAGCAGCTCGATAGCGAACACTGAAGCTTTCTTT
TRBJ2-3	TRBV2	NA	NA	CASRKIGSTDTQYF	TGTGCCAGCAGGAAGATAGGGTCCACAGATACGCAGTATTTT
TRBJ1-2	TRBV2	NA	TRBD1	CASGQGIYGYTF	TGTGCCAGCGGACAGGGTATCTATGGCTACACCTTC
TRBJ1-3	TRBV2	NA	TRBD1	CASSPDRGRRNTIYF	TGTGCCAGCAGCCCTGACAGGGGGAGGAGAAACACCATATATTTT
TRBJ1-3	TRBV9	NA	NA	CASSDDPSNSGNTIYF	TGTGCCAGCAGCGATGACCCCTCGAACTCTGGAAACACCATATATTTT
TRBJ2-5	TRBV6-5	NA	NA	CASGEPLNQETQYF	TGTGCCAGCGGGGAGCCCCTGAATCAAGAGACCCAGTACTTC
TRBJ2-7	TRBV5-4	NA	NA	CASSLGQGSSYEQYF	TGTGCCAGCAGCTTGGGGCAGGGTTCCTCCTACGAGCAGTACTTC
TRBJ1-2	TRBV19	once	NA	CASSMQGAANGYTF	TGTGCCAGTAGTATGCAAGGGGCAGCCAATGGCTACACCTTC
TRBJ1-2	TRBV29-1	NA	NA	CSVAQGGGYYGYTF	TGCAGCGTTGCCCAGGGAGGCGGATACTATGGCTACACCTTC
TRBJ1-5	TRBV6-5	NA	TRBD1	CASSFTGVGNQPQHF	TGTGCCAGCAGTTTCACAGGGGTCGGCAATCAGCCCCAGCATTTT
TRBJ2-7	TRBV5-1	NA	TRBD1	CASTLLPGQGAGNYEQYF	TGCGCCAGCACTTTACTCCCGGGACAGGGGGCGGGGAACTACGAGCAGTACTTC
TRBJ1-5	TRBV7-2	NA	NA	CASSLEGTYRPQHF	TGTGCCAGCAGCTTGGAGGGAACCTATCGGCCCCAGCATTTT
TRBJ2-5	TRBV4-3	NA	TRBD2	CASSQDVIPLLAGREETQYF	TGCGCCAGCAGCCAAGACGTGATCCCCCTACTAGCGGGGCGTGAAGAGACCCAGTACTTC
TRBJ2-5	TRBV5-1	NA	NA	CASVARGRGQETQYF	TGCGCCAGCGTAGCTCGGGGGAGAGGACAAGAGACCCAGTACTTC
TRBJ1-2	TRBV30	NA	NA	CAWTGVWNYGYTF	TGTGCCTGGACGGGGGTCTGGAACTATGGCTACACCTTC
TRBJ2-2	TRBV5-1	NA	NA	CASSLDGPNTGELFF	TGCGCCAGCAGCTTGGACGGGCCGAACACCGGGGAGCTGTTTTTT
TRBJ2-5	TRBV7-9	NA	NA	CASSVMPGIPHILQETQYF	TGTGCCAGCAGCGTGATGCCGGGAATCCCTCATATACTACAAGAGACCCAGTACTTC
TRBJ1-2	TRBV11-2	NA	TRBD1	CASSFGTGAFYGYTF	TGTGCCAGCAGCTTTGGGACAGGGGCTTTCTATGGCTACACCTTC
TRBJ2-7	TRBV7-2	NA	NA	CASSFGSNYEQYF	TGTGCCAGCAGCTTCGGTTCCAACTACGAGCAGTACTTC
TRBJ2-2	TRBV7-2	NA	TRBD2	CASSHTTGRATGELFF	TGTGCCAGCAGCCACACTACGGGGAGGGCCACCGGGGAGCTGTTTTTT
TRBJ2-2	TRBV29-1	NA	TRBD1	CSGQGHTGELFF	TGCAGTGGACAGGGGCACACCGGGGAGCTGTTTTTT
TRBJ1-2	TRBV5-4	NA	NA	CASRQVQTYGYTF	TGTGCCAGCAGGCAAGTCCAGACTTATGGCTACACCTTC
TRBJ1-3	TRBV11-2	once	NA	CASSLTTPGYTIYF	TGTGCCAGCAGCTTAACCACCCCCGGGTACACCATATATTTT
TRBJ2-7	TRBV6-1	once	NA	CASSDWQKEPYEQYF	TGTGCCAGCAGTGATTGGCAGAAGGAACCCTACGAGCAGTACTTC
TRBJ2-7	TRBV7-2	NA	NA	CASSIGAVRVPYEQYF	TGTGCCAGCAGCATAGGTGCCGTTCGGGTCCCCTACGAGCAGTACTTC
TRBJ1-5	TRBV5-8	few	NA	CASSPEWGSGNQPQHF	TGTGCCAGCAGCCCCGAATGGGGTTCGGGCAATCAGCCCCAGCATTTT
TRBJ1-3	TRBV7-8	NA	NA	CASSLAVQGASSGNTIYF	TGTGCCAGCAGCTTAGCGGTTCAGGGCGCATCCTCTGGAAACACCATATATTTT
TRBJ1-1	TRBV2	NA	NA	CASTIGSTEAFF	TGTGCCAGTACAATTGGGTCCACTGAAGCTTTCTTT